The 29 T cell receptor beta chains in this list originate from one sample, sequenced in a study of monozygotic twins with inflammatory bowel disease. No DNA is given; TCRdb re-called the 5' RACE reads and lists each CDR3 protein once. The sample shows fewer than 550,000 distinct CDR3 sequences, and 2.4% sits with its ten largest clones. Sequenced sample: blood. Every receptor here comes from a human donor with ulcerative colitis or Crohn's disease, or a healthy co-twin of an affected twin (not recorded which).

V is TRBV6-2 or TRBV6-3 and J is TRBJ1-5; the D call of TRBD1 rests on TCRdb alone, since no DNA is present to check it. The germline CDR1 and CDR2 sequences are MNHEY and SVGEGT. CDR3 length: 15 residues. The CDR3 region is CASHGGLSKGQPQHF.

The V call is TRBV2, the J call TRBJ2-3; the D call of TRBD2 rests on TCRdb alone, since no DNA is present to check it. Germline CDR1 SNHLY, CDR2 FYNNEI. The CDR3 length is 16 residues. CDR3 residues: CASTLRASGSTDTQYF.

This chain uses TRBV20-1 with TRBJ2-1. The germline CDR1 and CDR2 sequences are DFQATT and SNEGSKA (reference sequence). The CDR3 has 14 amino acids. The CDR3 here is CSAQTRNSYNEQFF.

The chain has TRBV24-1 and TRBJ1-5; TCRdb calls TRBD1, which cannot be checked without DNA. Germline V gene sequence: CDR1 KGHDR, CDR2 SFDVKD. The CDR3 sequence is 12 residues long. The CDR3: CATSDRGQPQHF.

This chain uses TRBV6-5 with TRBJ2-7; the D call of TRBD1 rests on TCRdb alone, since no DNA is present to check it. Germline loops: CDR1 MNHEY, CDR2 SVGAGI. This CDR3 is built from 15 residues. CDR3 residues: CASSYSSGGGDEQYF.

CDR3 residues: CASSRMQGLGVSGELFF. The chain couples TRBV7-2 to TRBJ2-2; the D gene TCRdb calls, TRBD2, cannot be checked with no DNA. Germline V CDR1 and CDR2: SGHTA, FQGNSA. There are 17 residues in the CDR3.

The rearrangement links TRBV20-1 to TRBJ1-2; TCRdb names TRBD1, which stays unverified in the absence of DNA. This CDR3 has 13 residues. In germline, CDR1 is DFQATT, CDR2 SNEGSKA (reference sequence). Here the CDR3 reads CSARRGLGDGYTF.

This chain's CDR3 is CAWSAQTSTDTQYF. The genes are TRBV30 and TRBJ2-3. CDR1 is GTSNPN and CDR2 is SVGIG in the germline V gene (reference sequence). The CDR3 sequence is 14 residues long.

The CDR3 protein is CSVQGQQETQYF. The chain links TRBV29-1 to TRBJ2-5; TCRdb calls TRBD1, which cannot be checked without DNA. Germline values: CDR1 SQVTM, CDR2 ANQGSEA. The CDR3 runs to 12 residues.

The gene calls are TRBV20-1 and TRBJ2-3. CDR1 is DFQATT and CDR2 is SNEGSKA in the germline V gene (reference sequence). The CDR3 is 11 amino acids. The chain's CDR3 is CSASRADTQYF.

The V and J genes are TRBV7-2 and TRBJ2-5; without DNA, the TCRdb call of TRBD1 cannot be checked. The length of the CDR3 is 14 residues. Germline V gives CDR1 SGHTA, CDR2 FQGNSA. The CDR3 is CASSSSGGLETQYF.

The J gene is TRBJ2-2, the V gene TRBV5-1. This CDR3 contains 14 residues. Germline V gene lookup returns CDR1 SGHRS and CDR2 YFSETQ. The CDR3 is CASSWILNTGELFF.

V and J are TRBV20-1 and TRBJ2-3; the D call of TRBD2 rests on TCRdb alone, since no DNA is present to check it. Germline V gene data show CDR1 as DFQATT and CDR2 as SNEGSKA (reference sequence). The CDR3 is 14 amino acids. This CDR3 is CSAPSGGVLDTQYF.

The V and J genes are TRBV20-1 and TRBJ2-1; the TRBD1 assignment by TCRdb is unverifiable without DNA. This CDR3 region has 16 residues. Germline lookup yields CDR1 DFQATT and CDR2 SNEGSKA (reference sequence). This CDR3 is CSARNRDSLSYNEQFF.

The gene calls are TRBV4-1 and TRBJ2-3; TCRdb picks TRBD2, but there is no DNA to check that call. CDR3 size: 15 residues. CDR1 MGHRA and CDR2 YSYEKL come from the germline V gene. CDR3 amino acids: CASSQDGERTDTQYF.

The chain links TRBV7-8 to TRBJ1-4; as DNA is missing, the TRBD1 call by TCRdb cannot be tested. The length of the CDR3 is 15 residues. Germline values: CDR1 SGHVS, CDR2 FQNEAQ. CDR3 loop: CASSPLQGSQEKLFF.

The rearrangement joins TRBV19 to TRBJ2-1; without DNA, the TCRdb call of TRBD2 cannot be checked. Looked up from germline, CDR1 is LNHDA and CDR2 is SQIVND (reference sequence). The CDR3 totals 16 residues. The CDR3 reads CASTVRLAGPYNEQFF.

The rearrangement uses TRBV11-1 and TRBJ2-5; lacking DNA, the TRBD2 call made by TCRdb goes unchecked. The germline CDR1 and CDR2 sequences are SGHAT and FQDESV (reference sequence). CDR3 size: 15 residues. The CDR3 reads CASSYQAGGFETQYF.

This chain joins TRBV18 and TRBJ1-1; the TCRdb call, TRBD1, lacks DNA for checking. The CDR3 extends over 12 amino acids. Germline CDR1 is KGHSH and CDR2 is LQKENI. Here the CDR3 reads CASSYGTVEAFF.

The chain uses TRBV12-3 or TRBV12-4 and TRBJ1-2; without DNA, the TCRdb call of TRBD1 cannot be checked. This CDR3 region has 12 residues. The CDR3 region is CASSSGNYGYTF.

CDR3: CASSLGLGKDTQYF. V gene TRBV5-1 combines with J gene TRBJ2-3; TCRdb calls TRBD1, which cannot be checked without DNA. The germline CDR1 and CDR2 sequences are SGHRS and YFSETQ. The CDR3 totals 14 residues. Looking up the rest from reference TRBV5-1 and TRBJ2-3 gives the full variable domain: KAGVTQTPRYLIKTRGQQVTLSCSPISGHRSVSWYQQTPGQGLQFLFEYFSETQRNKGNFPGRFSGRQFSNSRSEMNVSTLELGDSALYLCASSLGLGKDTQYFGPGTRLTVL.

This rearrangement joins TRBV3-1 to TRBJ1-4. Germline loops: CDR1 LGHDT, CDR2 YNNKEL (reference sequence). This CDR3 is built from 12 residues. The CDR3 here is CASSSRFEKLFF.

The chain uses TRBV19 and TRBJ2-1; absent DNA, TCRdb's TRBD1 call cannot be checked. CDR3 length: 14 residues. Germline V CDR1 and CDR2: LNHDA, SQIVND (reference sequence). CDR3 loop: CASSIDTGYNEQFF.

The V call is TRBV29-1, the J call TRBJ1-1; TCRdb indicates TRBD1, and absent DNA this call remains unverified. The CDR3 is 14 residues long. Germline V gene data show CDR1 as SQVTM and CDR2 as ANQGSEA. Here the CDR3 reads CSVAGTGANTEAFF.

The chain is built from TRBV12-3 or TRBV12-4 and TRBJ1-2; TCRdb designates TRBD1, a call that cannot be tested without DNA. CDR3 length: 15 residues. CDR3 protein: CASSLNRGHTYGYTF.

The chain joins TRBV28 to TRBJ1-3; TCRdb's assignment of TRBD1 cannot be checked, as there is no DNA. This CDR3 spans 16 amino acids. CDR1 is MDHEN, CDR2 SYDVKM, per germline. CDR3 in amino acids: CASSSTWGNGGNTIYF.

The chain links TRBV29-1 to TRBJ1-2. This CDR3 spans 11 amino acids. Germline CDR1 reads SQVTM; CDR2 reads ANQGSEA. CDR3 residues: CSVGPVRRRTF.

V is TRBV7-8 and J is TRBJ1-4; TCRdb returns TRBD1, unconfirmable since there is no DNA. The CDR3 covers 15 residues. Germline loops: CDR1 SGHVS, CDR2 FQNEAQ. The CDR3 reads CASSARGGGGEKLFF.

This chain links TRBV5-6 with TRBJ1-5. The CDR3 contains 15 residues. Germline V gives CDR1 SGHDT, CDR2 YYEEEE. CDR3 sequence: CASSLARRSNQPQHF.